Listed below are T cell receptor beta chains from one sample, sequenced in a study of patients and donors after allogeneic stem cell transplantation. Using its own MiXCR run on the RT-PCR reads, TCRdb lists one record per CDR3 protein. Of approximately 140,000 distinct CDR3 sequences detected, over 30% appear once; the ten largest clones hold 50%. The sample consisted of blood, either unsorted or a sorted T cell fraction (not recorded which). The origin of the receptors is a human donor who was either an allogeneic HSCT recipient or a stem cell or donor lymphocyte infusion donor (not recorded which). It is not recorded whose cells these are; they may come from a transplant donor. The CDR3 runs from the conserved cysteine through the conserved F or W. D genes are given only for firm matches. Clone size appears in some rows only: once, few, many, or a class for an expanded clone.

V: TRBV27
J: TRBJ1-2
D: TRBD1
size: .
CDR3: CASSFSDRVHGYTF
DNA: TGTGCCAGCAGTTTCTCGGACAGGGTACATGGCTACACCTTC

V: TRBV29-1
J: TRBJ2-4
D: .
size: .
CDR3: CSVEEQLNIQYF
DNA: TGCAGCGTTGAAGAACAGCTAAACATTCAGTACTTC

V: TRBV20-1
J: TRBJ1-5
D: .
size: few
CDR3: CSAVGPISNQPQHF
DNA: TGCAGTGCCGTTGGACCTATTAGCAATCAGCCCCAGCATTTT

V: TRBV3-1
J: TRBJ1-4
D: .
size: .
CDR3: CASSKGHIKLLFF
DNA: TGTGCCAGCAGCAAAGGACACATAAAACTTCTGTTTTTT

V: TRBV20-1
J: TRBJ2-2
D: .
size: .
CDR3: CSAIPPRGPTGELFF
DNA: TGCAGTGCTATCCCTCCTAGGGGACCCACCGGGGAGCTGTTTTTT

V: TRBV6-5
J: TRBJ1-1
D: .
size: few
CDR3: CASFLRETEAFF
DNA: TGTGCCAGCTTCCTAAGGGAGACTGAAGCTTTCTTT

V: TRBV12-3/TRBV12-4
J: TRBJ2-3
D: .
size: .
CDR3: CASSLRGTSTDTQYF
DNA: TGTGCCAGCAGTTTAAGAGGGACGAGCACAGATACGCAGTATTTT

V: TRBV7-9
J: TRBJ2-2
D: .
size: few
CDR3: CASSSPVPGELFF
DNA: TGTGCCAGCAGCTCCCCGGTCCCCGGGGAGCTGTTTTTT

V: TRBV20-1
J: TRBJ1-6
D: .
size: .
CDR3: CSARGRDNSPLHF
DNA: TGCAGTGCTAGGGGACGGGATAATTCACCCCTCCACTTT

V: TRBV9
J: TRBJ1-3
D: .
size: .
CDR3: CASSGYRSSGNTIYF
DNA: TGTGCCAGCAGCGGCTACAGGTCTTCAGGAAACACCATATATTTT

V: TRBV5-1
J: TRBJ1-1
D: .
size: many
CDR3: CASSLEGRPVDEAFF
DNA: TGCGCCAGCAGCTTGGAGGGGCGGCCGGTGGATGAAGCTTTCTTT

V: TRBV15
J: TRBJ1-1
D: .
size: .
CDR3: CATSRDESVTEAFF
DNA: TGTGCCACCAGCAGAGATGAGAGCGTCACTGAAGCTTTCTTT

V: TRBV9
J: TRBJ2-1
D: .
size: few
CDR3: CASTLTAEVYNEQFF
DNA: TGTGCCAGCACCCTCACAGCAGAGGTCTACAATGAGCAGTTCTTC

V: TRBV13
J: TRBJ2-7
D: TRBD1
size: .
CDR3: CASSQMTGGTYEQYF
DNA: TGTGCCAGCAGCCAAATGACAGGGGGAACCTACGAGCAGTACTTC

V: TRBV6-2/TRBV6-3
J: TRBJ1-1
D: .
size: .
CDR3: CASSEPEMNTEAFF
DNA: TGTGCCAGCAGTGAACCCGAAATGAACACTGAAGCTTTCTTT

V: TRBV28
J: TRBJ2-5
D: .
size: .
CDR3: CASSPWTEETQYF
DNA: TGTGCCAGCAGCCCTTGGACAGAAGAGACCCAGTACTTC

V: TRBV6-5
J: TRBJ2-3
D: TRBD2
size: few
CDR3: CASRGGLVPRADTQYF
DNA: TGTGCCAGCAGGGGGGGACTAGTTCCTCGCGCAGATACGCAGTATTTT

V: TRBV5-1
J: TRBJ1-1
D: .
size: .
CDR3: CASSLAGVISVRNTEAFF
DNA: TGCGCCAGCAGCTTAGCGGGGGTTATATCCGTACGGAACACTGAAGCTTTCTTT

V: TRBV5-6
J: TRBJ1-1
D: TRBD1
size: .
CDR3: CASSLISGTGGPEAFF
DNA: TGTGCCAGCAGCTTGATATCCGGGACAGGGGGACCTGAAGCTTTCTTT

V: TRBV7-3
J: TRBJ1-6
D: TRBD1
size: .
CDR3: CASSKDRDSPLHF
DNA: TGTGCCAGCAGTAAAGACAGGGATTCACCCCTCCACTTT

V: TRBV12-3/TRBV12-4
J: TRBJ1-2
D: .
size: .
CDR3: CASSLLTVNYGYTF
DNA: TGTGCCAGCAGTCTTCTGACAGTTAACTATGGCTACACCTTC

V: TRBV20-1
J: TRBJ2-2
D: .
size: .
CDR3: CSVRGASGELFF
DNA: TGCAGTGTCCGCGGGGCCTCCGGGGAGCTGTTTTTT

V: TRBV27
J: TRBJ1-2
D: TRBD1
size: few
CDR3: CASSSTGAPDGYTF
DNA: TGTGCCAGCAGTTCGACAGGGGCGCCGGATGGCTACACCTTC

V: TRBV29-1
J: TRBJ2-1
D: .
size: few
CDR3: CSVEDRDSSYNEQFF
DNA: TGCAGCGTTGAAGATCGGGATAGCTCCTACAATGAGCAGTTCTTC

V: TRBV3-1
J: TRBJ2-1
D: .
size: few
CDR3: CASTWGNEQFF
DNA: TGTGCCAGTACCTGGGGGAATGAGCAGTTCTTC

V: TRBV29-1
J: TRBJ1-1
D: .
size: many
CDR3: CSGGQNTEAFF
DNA: TGCAGCGGAGGACAGAACACTGAAGCTTTCTTT

V: TRBV5-1
J: TRBJ1-1
D: .
size: .
CDR3: CASSVGTLGTEAFF
DNA: TGCGCCAGCAGCGTCGGGACACTTGGCACTGAAGCTTTCTTT

V: TRBV9
J: TRBJ1-1
D: .
size: .
CDR3: CASSFRPTSEAFF
DNA: TGTGCCAGCAGCTTTCGACCTACCTCTGAAGCTTTCTTT

V: TRBV28
J: TRBJ1-2
D: TRBD1
size: .
CDR3: CASSLEQGAGGYTF
DNA: TGTGCCAGCAGTTTAGAACAGGGGGCTGGTGGCTACACCTTC

V: TRBV12-3/TRBV12-4
J: TRBJ1-2
D: .
size: few
CDR3: CASSLLGGSHGYTF
DNA: TGTGCCAGCAGTTTACTTGGAGGGTCACATGGCTACACCTTC

V: TRBV4-3
J: TRBJ2-5
D: .
size: .
CDR3: CASSQGGALSETQYF
DNA: TGCGCCAGCAGCCAAGGGGGGGCCCTTTCGGAGACCCAGTACTTC

V: TRBV4-3
J: TRBJ2-1
D: .
size: .
CDR3: CASSQSPRTNNEQFF
DNA: TGCGCCAGCAGCCAATCCCCGCGGACCAACAATGAGCAGTTCTTC

V: TRBV29-1
J: TRBJ2-3
D: TRBD2
size: .
CDR3: CSVEDPSGVADTQYF
DNA: TGCAGCGTTGAAGATCCGAGCGGGGTGGCAGATACGCAGTATTTT

V: TRBV12-3/TRBV12-4
J: TRBJ1-5
D: .
size: few
CDR3: CASGGYRNQPQHF
DNA: TGTGCCAGCGGGGGTTATCGCAATCAGCCCCAGCATTTT

V: TRBV12-3/TRBV12-4
J: TRBJ2-5
D: .
size: .
CDR3: CASSPENQETQYF
DNA: TGTGCCAGCAGTCCCGAAAACCAAGAGACCCAGTACTTC

V: TRBV28
J: TRBJ2-7
D: .
size: .
CDR3: CASSPGSPYEQYF
DNA: TGTGCCAGCAGTCCCGGGAGTCCCTACGAGCAGTACTTC

V: TRBV4-3
J: TRBJ2-3
D: TRBD1
size: few
CDR3: CASSQVQGQGADTQYF
DNA: TGCGCCAGCAGCCAAGTCCAGGGGCAGGGGGCAGATACGCAGTATTTT

V: TRBV3-1
J: TRBJ1-3
D: .
size: .
CDR3: CASSQAYSGNTIYF
DNA: TGTGCCAGCAGCCAAGCCTACTCTGGAAACACCATATATTTT

V: TRBV11-2
J: TRBJ2-3
D: TRBD1
size: .
CDR3: CASSIRGTGITDTQYF
DNA: TGTGCCAGCAGTATACGCGGGACAGGGATCACAGATACGCAGTATTTT